Below, one T cell receptor beta chain is given with its context. Its target is unknown. TCRdb's table, derived via immunoSEQ multiplex PCR, lists solely in-frame clones and lacks some. The sample includes roughly 100,000 clones, around 82% seen only once; the top ten take around 4%. The ends were cut back, 4 bases at V and 9 bases at J, with 13 bases in the middle. The germline CDR1 and CDR2 sequences are SGHTA and FQGNSA. This CDR3 is built from 13 residues. The source of the sample is a study of OX40 agonist ivuxolimab in advanced cancers. The overall study: Given to patients was ivuxolimab, an agonistic anti-OX40 (CD134) antibody. Ivuxolimab was delivered to patients intravenously every 2 weeks at doses spanning 0.01 to 10 mg/kg. With a range of roughly 23 to 90, age averaged about 58 years, and around 80% were male.

Whole-study findings and limits: It was not determined which antigens were specifically recognized by the peripheral T cells that had undergone clonal expansion.

This sequence joins TRBV7-2 and TRBJ2-1; D might be TRBD2 (5 bases). This sequence was found in an adult with an advanced solid tumor such as melanoma, head and neck, liver or kidney cancer. Sequenced here: CD4+ or CD8+ T cells sorted from blood, sampled in a trial of the OX40 agonist ivuxolimab. The CDR3 here is CASSSLPLGEQFF. For the CDR3, the DNA is TGTGCCAGCAGCTCACTCCCACTAGGTGAGCAGTTCTTC.